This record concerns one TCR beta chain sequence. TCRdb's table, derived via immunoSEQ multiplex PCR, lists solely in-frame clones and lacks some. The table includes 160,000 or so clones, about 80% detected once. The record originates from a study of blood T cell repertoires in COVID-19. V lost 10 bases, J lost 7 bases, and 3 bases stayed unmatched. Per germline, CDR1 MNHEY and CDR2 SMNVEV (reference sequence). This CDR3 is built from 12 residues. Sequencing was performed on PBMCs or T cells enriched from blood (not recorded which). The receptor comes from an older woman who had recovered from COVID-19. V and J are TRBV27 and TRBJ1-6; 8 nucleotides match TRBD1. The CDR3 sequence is CATRQGNSPLHF. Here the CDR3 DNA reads TGTGCCACACGACAGGGGAATTCACCCCTCCACTTT.